The 29 T cell receptor beta chains listed next were all sequenced from one sample in a study of T cells in Graves' hyperthyroidism and ophthalmopathy. What was amplified from RNA transcripts were TCR beta CDR3 regions. First-round RT-PCR with HTBI primers amplified the TCR CDR3 region. From the multiplex PCR reads, TCRdb called clonotypes with MiXCR, one entry per CDR3 protein. This sample has roughly 500,000 distinct CDR3 sequences, with around 43% found just once. Sequenced: peripheral blood or thyroid tissue (not recorded which). The source is an adult woman with Graves' disease, either hyperthyroidism or ophthalmopathy (not recorded which).

This chain uses TRBV5-1 with TRBJ2-2, with no clear D. V shed 3 bases and J shed 8 bases, with 8 bases lying between them. This CDR3 spans 12 amino acids. In germline, CDR1 is SGHRS, CDR2 YFSETQ. The CDR3 nucleotides are TGCGCCAGCAGCTCAGTAATGGGGGAGCTGTTTTTT. It codes for CASSSVMGELFF.

In its sample, this clonotype was seen once. At one end the junction does not follow the germline gene, possibly because of a read error. The chain has TRBV11-2 and TRBJ2-7, with TRBD1 as a possible D gene (5 bases). The CDR3 consists of 16 residues. From germline, CDR1 is SGHAT and CDR2 FQNNGV. The CDR3 region has the DNA TGTGCCAGCAGCTTATACAGGCAAGGTGAAAACTACGGGCAGTACTTC. Its translation: CASSLYRQGENYGQYF.

This clonotype came up many times. The V call is TRBV2, the J call TRBJ2-7; 12 bases line up with TRBD2. The CDR3 is made up of 13 amino acids. V lost 7 bases to trimming and J lost 7 bases; unmatched junction nucleotides: 5. Looked up from germline, CDR1 is SNHLY and CDR2 is FYNNEI. The CDR3 reads CASTQGLAGEQYF. The CDR3 region has the DNA TGTGCCAGCACCCAAGGACTAGCGGGGGAGCAGTACTTC. The full variable domain, completed using reference TRBV2 and TRBJ2-7, is EPEVTQTPSHQVTQMGQEVILRCVPISNHLYFYWYRQILGQKVEFLVSFYNNEISEKSEIFDDQFSVERPDGSNFTLKIRSTKLEDSAMYFCASTQGLAGEQYFGPGTRLTVT.

This chain uses TRBV7-2 with TRBJ1-1; TRBD1 matches 9 bases. CDR1 SGHTA and CDR2 FQGNSA come from the germline V gene. V lost 6 bases and J lost 5; bases outside the gene matches: 7. This CDR3 spans 14 amino acids. The CDR3 DNA follows: TGTGCCAGCAGAATTGTGGGACAGGGTACTGAAGCTTTCTTT. Translated: CASRIVGQGTEAFF.

V usage is TRBV7-9 and J usage is TRBJ2-7; D is unclear. The DNA matches TRBJ2-1 better at its end, which makes the J call doubtful. The germline CDR1 and CDR2 sequences are SEHNR and FQNEAQ (reference sequence). The CDR3 spans 12 residues. The CDR3 DNA sequence: TGTGCCAGCAGCTTAATACGCAATGAGCAGTTCTTC. As protein: CASSLIRNEQFF.

This clonotype was detected a few times. The rearrangement uses TRBV19 and TRBJ1-5, with 10 bases that match TRBD1. Germline assignment: CDR1 LNHDA and CDR2 SQIVND (reference sequence). The CDR3 runs to 17 residues. J lost 0 bases, V lost 5 bases, and 7 bases had no gene match. The CDR3 sequence: CASSSGTGANSNQPQHF. CDR3 DNA sequence: TGTGCCAGTAGTTCCGGGACAGGGGCCAATAGCAATCAGCCCCAGCATTTT.

The chain combines TRBV19 with TRBJ2-5; TRBD1 is a possible D gene (6 bases). This CDR3 contains 14 residues. V lost 3 bases and J 4 bases, leaving 12 bases between the germline ends. CDR1 is LNHDA, CDR2 SQIVND, per germline (reference sequence). The CDR3 sequence is CASSISPGVETQYF. Written as DNA, the CDR3 is TGTGCCAGTAGTATCTCTCCAGGGGTAGAGACCCAGTACTTC.

This clonotype occurred a few times. This rearrangement joins TRBV12-3 or TRBV12-4 to TRBJ1-1, with D possibly TRBD1 on 5 matching bases. This CDR3 spans 14 amino acids. V shed 5 bases and J shed 5 bases, with 15 bases lying between them. The DNA for the CDR3 is TGTGCCAGCAGTGATAGGTCGGGGACGACTGAAGCTTTCTTT. Its protein product is CASSDRSGTTEAFF.

The chain employs TRBV7-3 and TRBJ1-6; 7 bases fit TRBD1. This CDR3 has 20 residues. Looked up from germline, CDR1 is SGHTA and CDR2 is FQGTGA. Trimming cost V 1 base and J 8 bases; bases outside gene matches: 20. CDR3 bases: TGTGCCAGCAGCTTAAAGCAGGGATTTACTGAGACAGGGCGTCATTCACCCCTCCACTTT. This encodes CASSLKQGFTETGRHSPLHF. Looking up the rest from reference TRBV7-3 and TRBJ1-6 gives the full variable domain: GAGVSQTPSNKVTEKGKYVELRCDPISGHTALYWYRQSLGQGPEFLIYFQGTGAADDSGLPNDRFFAVRPEGSVSTLKIQRTERGDSAVYLCASSLKQGFTETGRHSPLHFGNGTRLTVT.

The J gene is TRBJ2-5, the V gene TRBV11-2; 8 bases match TRBD2. Looked up from germline, CDR1 is SGHAT and CDR2 is FQNNGV. This CDR3 is built from 15 residues. V dropped 3 bases and J dropped 4; count of bases not matched to a gene: 7. DNA of the CDR3: TGTGCCAGCAGCTTGAGCGGGAGTCCGGGAGAGACCCAGTACTTC. This codes for CASSLSGSPGETQYF.

J is TRBJ1-6 and V is TRBV5-6, with D perhaps TRBD1 (5 bases). Germline V gene lookup returns CDR1 SGHDT and CDR2 YYEEEE. V dropped 3 bases and J dropped 10 bases, with 14 bases sitting between them. The CDR3 totals 14 residues. CDR3 sequence (DNA): TGTGCCAGCAGCTCGAGACGGGGCGGCTCACCCCTCCACTTT. It codes for CASSSRRGGSPLHF.

There are many counts of this clonotype. The genes are TRBV5-4 and TRBJ2-6; D is uncertain. Germline CDR1 SGHNT, CDR2 YYREEE (reference sequence). This CDR3 spans 15 amino acids. Trimming took off 0 bases at V and 2 bases at J, with 6 bases between the two ends. The CDR3 spells CASSLEATGANVLTF. For the CDR3, the DNA is TGTGCCAGCAGCTTGGAGGCGACTGGGGCCAACGTCCTGACTTTC.

Ten or more counts support this clonotype. This chain uses TRBV30 with TRBJ1-1; D gene ambiguous. In germline, CDR1 is GTSNPN, CDR2 SVGIG (reference sequence). V was trimmed by 2 bases and J by 7 bases, leaving 8 bases between them. The length of the CDR3 is 11 residues. The CDR3 coding sequence is TGTGCCTGGAGTCGTGAGAGTGAAGCTTTCTTT. Amino acid sequence: CAWSRESEAFF.

The genes are TRBV29-1 and TRBJ2-2; 14 bases align to TRBD2. Germline-derived CDR1 and CDR2 are SQVTM and ANQGSEA. V shed 5 bases, J shed 6 bases, and the junction held 2 bases outside the gene matches. The CDR3 is 14 residues long. CDR3 coding DNA: TGCAGCGTTACGGGACTAGCGGGAGCCGGGGAGCTGTTTTTT. Its translation is CSVTGLAGAGELFF.

This clonotype has ten or more counts. The chain links TRBV20-1 to TRBJ2-2; possible D gene TRBD1, 6 bases. This CDR3 is 16 amino acids long. Germline CDR1 is DFQATT and CDR2 is SNEGSKA (reference sequence). V lost 6 bases and J 4 bases, leaving 21 bases between the germline ends. CDR3 coding DNA: TGCAGTGCCCTTCGAGGTGGGGGCAGGGGCACCGGGGAGCTGTTTTTT. Amino acids: CSALRGGGRGTGELFF.

This chain uses TRBV12-3 or TRBV12-4 with TRBJ1-1; D is possibly TRBD1 (5 bases). The CDR3 loop spans 13 amino acids. V lost 11 bases, J lost 5 bases, and 18 bases lay in between. CDR3 in amino acids: CAWSVGGATEAFF. As DNA, the CDR3 is TGTGCCTGGAGTGTAGGAGGGGCTACTGAAGCTTTCTTT.

The V gene is TRBV30, the J gene TRBJ1-1; a possible D gene is TRBD1 (5 bases). Germline assignment: CDR1 GTSNPN and CDR2 SVGIG (reference sequence). CDR3 length: 13 residues. Trimming took 1 base from V and 12 from J, leaving 18 bases between them. CDR3 DNA sequence: TGTGCCTGGAGTGGATTAGACCCAGGGTTTTCTTTCTTT. This sequence encodes CAWSGLDPGFSFF. The whole variable domain, remainder taken from reference TRBV30 and TRBJ1-1, is SQTIHQWPATLVQPVGSPLSLECTVEGTSNPNLYWYRQAAGRGLQLLFYSVGIGQISSEVPQNLSASRPQDRQFILSSKKLLLSDSGFYLCAWSGLDPGFSFFGQGTRLTVV.

This clonotype was counted ten times or more. V is TRBV19 and J is TRBJ1-2; a weak D match, TRBD1 (6 bases). The CDR3 extends over 12 amino acids. V lost 7 bases and J 4 bases, leaving 10 bases between the germline ends. CDR1 and CDR2 from the germline V gene are LNHDA and SQIVND (reference sequence). CDR3 sequence (DNA): TGTGCCAGTATGACAGGCCTCTATGGCTACACCTTC. Its protein is CASMTGLYGYTF.

This chain's CDR3 is CATSRETGAYEQYF. CDR3 DNA: TGTGCCACCAGCAGAGAGACAGGGGCCTACGAGCAGTACTTC. The rearrangement joins TRBV15 to TRBJ2-7, with TRBD1 identical over 8 bases. J lost 2 bases, V lost 0 bases, and 0 bases had no gene match. This CDR3 is built from 14 residues. Germline V gives CDR1 LNHNV, CDR2 YYDKDF (reference sequence).

A note on this clonotype: A much larger clone sits a single nucleotide away, making a read error possible. The chain employs TRBV20-1 and TRBJ2-7, with 7 bases that match TRBD1. The CDR3 is 14 amino acids. Germline values: CDR1 DFQATT, CDR2 SNEGSKA (reference sequence). The J segment lost 4 bases and the V segment lost 3 bases, leaving 9 bases of the junction unmatched. In nucleotides, the CDR3 is TGCAGTGCTAGCACCTCGACAGGGCTTTACGAGCAGTACTTC. This encodes CSASTSTGLYEQYF.

The rearrangement uses TRBV7-9 and TRBJ1-1; 8 bases are shared with TRBD1. This CDR3 is built from 14 residues. Germline CDR1 SEHNR, CDR2 FQNEAQ (reference sequence). V was pared by 7 bases and J by 6 bases, with 10 bases of the junction left unmatched. The CDR3 here is CASTQGAGMAEAFF. DNA for the CDR3: TGTGCCAGCACCCAGGGGGCGGGGATGGCTGAAGCTTTCTTT.

The chain uses TRBV19 and TRBJ1-5; a possible D gene is TRBD1 (6 bases). Germline-derived CDR1 and CDR2 are LNHDA and SQIVND (reference sequence). Deletions cut 3 bases from V and 7 bases from J, with 19 bases between. The CDR3 runs 16 residues. The CDR3 loop reads CASSIQAGAHRQPQHF. CDR3 DNA: TGTGCCAGTAGTATTCAGGCAGGGGCGCACAGACAGCCCCAGCATTTT.

This clonotype was seen repeatedly, ten times or more. This sequence joins TRBV7-9 and TRBJ2-5, with 8 positions matching TRBD1. Germline assignment: CDR1 SEHNR and CDR2 FQNEAQ (reference sequence). The CDR3 extends over 15 amino acids. V lost 4 bases, J lost 2 bases, and 6 bases stayed unmatched. The CDR3 sequence is CASSSDRVRQETQYF. The CDR3 nucleotides read TGTGCCAGCAGCTCGGACAGGGTTAGGCAAGAGACCCAGTACTTC.

This clonotype was counted a single time. The rearrangement joins TRBV7-9 to TRBJ1-1; D is ambiguous. Germline CDR1 and CDR2: SEHNR and FQNEAQ (reference sequence). Trimming took 3 bases from V and 4 from J, leaving 15 bases between them. CDR3 size: 15 residues. The CDR3 coding sequence is TGTGCCAGCAGCTTGGGTATCCGACGAAGCACTGAAGCTTTCTTT. Protein product: CASSLGIRRSTEAFF.

This clonotype has at least ten counts. The chain is built from TRBV20-1 and TRBJ1-1, with unresolved D. The CDR3 covers 16 residues. Germline V CDR1 and CDR2: DFQATT, SNEGSKA (reference sequence). V dropped 1 base and J dropped 2 bases, with 17 bases sitting between them. CDR3 bases: TGCAGTGCTAGAGGGGTTTATTCCGGAAAAAACACTGAAGCTTTCTTT. Encoded protein: CSARGVYSGKNTEAFF.

The chain links TRBV20-1 to TRBJ2-7; D not resolved. V shed 6 bases and J shed 3 bases, with 12 bases lying between them. CDR3 length equals 12 residues. Germline V gene sequence: CDR1 DFQATT, CDR2 SNEGSKA (reference sequence). The CDR3 DNA reads TGCAGTGCGACGGTTACCAACTACGAGCAGTACTTC. It specifies CSATVTNYEQYF.

Note on this clonotype: This may be a read error, as it is one base from a much larger clone. This chain joins TRBV20-1 and TRBJ2-7, with 12 nucleotides matching TRBD1. The CDR3 totals 14 residues. The germline V gene has CDR1 DFQATT and CDR2 SNEGSKA (reference sequence). The DNA for the CDR3 is TGCAGTGCTAGATTGGGACAGGGGGCCTACGGGCAGTACTTC. Translated: CSARLGQGAYGQYF.

This clonotype has only a few counts. The genes are TRBV24-1 and TRBJ2-7, with D possibly TRBD2 on 6 matching bases. The CDR3 is 16 amino acids. The germline V and J ends were trimmed by 5 bases and 0 bases, with 16 bases remaining between them. Per germline, CDR1 KGHDR and CDR2 SFDVKD. The CDR3: CATSAGGKGFSYEQYF. CDR3 coding DNA: TGTGCCACCAGTGCTGGAGGGAAGGGGTTCTCCTACGAGCAGTACTTC.

The sample holds many counts of this clonotype. V is TRBV29-1 and J is TRBJ2-6; D remains ambiguous. Trimming left V 4 bases short and J 0 bases short, with 7 bases between. CDR1 SQVTM and CDR2 ANQGSEA come from the germline V gene. The CDR3 runs to 14 residues. CDR3 nucleotide sequence: TGCAGCGTTGGGCAAACCTCTGGGGCCAACGTCCTGACTTTC. It encodes CSVGQTSGANVLTF.